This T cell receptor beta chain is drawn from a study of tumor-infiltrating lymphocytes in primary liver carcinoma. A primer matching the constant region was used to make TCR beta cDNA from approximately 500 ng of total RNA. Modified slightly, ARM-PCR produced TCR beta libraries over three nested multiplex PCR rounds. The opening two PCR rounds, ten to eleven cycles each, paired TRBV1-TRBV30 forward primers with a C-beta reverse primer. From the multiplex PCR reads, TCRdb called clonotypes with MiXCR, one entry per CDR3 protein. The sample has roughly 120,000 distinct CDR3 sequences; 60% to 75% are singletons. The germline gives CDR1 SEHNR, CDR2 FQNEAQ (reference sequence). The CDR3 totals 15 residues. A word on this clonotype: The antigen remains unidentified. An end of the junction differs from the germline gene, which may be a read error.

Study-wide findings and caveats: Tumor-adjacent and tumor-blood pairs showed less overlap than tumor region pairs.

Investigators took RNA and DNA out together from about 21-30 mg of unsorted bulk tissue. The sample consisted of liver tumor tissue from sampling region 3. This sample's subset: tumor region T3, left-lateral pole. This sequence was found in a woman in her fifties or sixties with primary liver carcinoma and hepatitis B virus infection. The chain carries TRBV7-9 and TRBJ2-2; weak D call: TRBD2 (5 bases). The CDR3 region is CASSLYTGSTGKLFF. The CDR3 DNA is TGTGCCAGCAGTTTATACACGGGAAGCACCGGGAAGCTGTTTTTT.